The entry below gives a single T cell receptor beta chain sequence along with its context. This clonotype was picked up a small number of times. Its antigen remains unidentified. No base quality information exists; no much larger clone differs at one position. This sample stems from a study of human T cells and chemical hapten exposure (TCRdb year 2021). About the full investigation: For sensitization, 2% DPC in acetone was applied to a roughly 2 cm by roughly 2 cm area of upper inner arm skin. This study followed changes in the peripheral blood TCR repertoire in vivo during primary and secondary sensitization of alopecia patients to the hapten diphenylcyclopropenone (DPC). Patient blood was sampled pre-sensitization (week 0) and at 2, 6 and about 24 weeks after DPC sensitization. Alopecia areata with under or over 50% scalp involvement, alopecia totalis and alopecia universalis were represented in the patient cohort, which was mostly female. Twenty-nine alopecia patients provided blood for TCR sequencing at one to four time points (pre-sensitization, 2, 6 and 24 weeks). Throughout the approximately 26-week study period, patients were also given weekly therapeutic DPC doses on the scalp. Patch testing on the upper back used Finn chambers containing 0.01% DPC, with scoring done after 6 days according to International Contact Dermatitis Research Group standards. The libraries were sequenced as a pool, and the TCR yield per sample differed mostly because of small variations in library volumes within the pool. What the study reported, not specific to this receptor: DPC sensitization did not change how many TCRs were above 1 in 1000 frequency, and no evidence was found of alterations in global repertoire structure. Compared with pre-sensitization or healthy control sets, expanded TCRs formed significantly more large CDR3 similarity clusters, which is consistent with antigen-driven responses. Because every patient had alopecia, a presumed autoimmune disease, the patients' immune response might differ from that of healthy individuals. After repeated subsampling, the strength of the expansion versus patch-test correlation and the threshold at which it became significant changed. Patch test score correlated positively with the number of PT1 expanded TCRs, reaching significance at thresholds 8, 16 and 32 but not at 4.

Libraries were constructed by RACE. Instrument used: NextSeq 500. During library preparation, unique molecular identifiers were attached to individual cDNA molecules so that TCRs could be counted quantitatively and reproducibly. For every blood RNA sample, sequencing covered both the TCR alpha and TCR beta chains. The authors' pipeline ran thus. A median of around 100,000 TCRs per sample was observed, with a range of about 20,000 to 750,000. V, J and CDR3 annotation of the TCR reads was carried out using the Decombinator software suite. For the PS versus PT1 abundance plots, all samples were subsampled to the same number of TCRs (28,000). TCRs were defined as expanded if absent before sensitization and observed at least eight times at the 2-week time point. TCRdb trimmed public reads at Q25 via fastp, called clones via MiXCR and kept in-frame beta chains. Every entry covers one CDR3 protein and lists the most common genes and DNA from its rows. The V and J calls reflect TCRdb's pipeline rather than the authors' work. The sample table holds about 120,000 distinct CDR3 sequences, of which roughly an eighth were seen once. The ten largest clones add up to 0.7% to 0.95% of the sample.

Per the publication, the time point label means: patch test 1, 2 weeks after DPC sensitization. Sample treatment or condition, as interpreted from the label and publication: therapeutic diphenylcyclopropenone sensitization with weekly scalp DPC. At every patch-test visit, the blood draw took place before the patch test was put on. Eligible patients were aged 18 to 70, diagnosed with alopecia, deemed suitable for DPC therapy, and excluded if pregnant. Unfractionated whole blood was collected in Tempus Blood RNA tubes, and total RNA was extracted from that blood. V is shortened by 2 bases, J by 8 bases, and the region joining them spans 17 bases. CDR1 and CDR2, per the germline V gene, are SGDLS and YYNGEE. The CDR3 holds 15 amino acids from the cysteine to the phenylalanine. Just the 45-base CDR3 DNA is kept, in frame starting at base 1.

The TCR was taken from a man between 18 and 35 years old with alopecia areata. Some clones in this sample may be carry-over from other donors' samples. Material: whole blood, obtained in connection with sensitization to the hapten diphenylcyclopropenone (DPC). The chain is assembled from TRBV9 and TRBJ2-1; TRBD2 could be the D gene, as 7 bases match. The nucleotides are TGTGCCAGCAGCGTCGGGGGGCCACCCCGGTATGAGCAGTTCTTC. It translates as CASSVGGPPRYEQFF.